This record looks at one T cell receptor (beta chain) sequence and its context. The target antigen is unknown. Donors were six healthy women in three monozygous twin pairs. The germline gives CDR1 SGHVS, CDR2 FNYEAQ. The V end was cut by 1 base, the J end by 6 bases, with 13 bases between. The CDR3 is 15 amino acids. The record originates from a study of identical twins' blood T cells. Study conclusions and caveats: Twins reportedly had markedly more similar V usage than unrelated donors, even among out-of-frame TCRbeta clonotypes.

In the study's own analysis: Each library had roughly 2.2 to 4 million CDR3 reads and about 90,000 to nearly 500,000 clonotypes. TCRdb re-analysed the 5' RACE reads in MiXCR, keeping a single row per CDR3 protein. For this entry, the V and J calls and clone size follow TCRdb and not the study's own pipeline. The sample records a few hundred thousand distinct CDR3 sequences, roughly 28% being singletons. The clonotype was recovered from a woman aged 18 to 50 in good health. The chain carries TRBV7-6 and TRBJ2-1; the D gene is possibly TRBD2 (6 bases). Sequenced: PBMCs. The CDR3 region is CASSLGADYCNEQFF. As DNA, the CDR3 is TGTGCCAGCAGCTTAGGAGCGGACTATTGCAATGAGCAGTTCTTC.